This entry lists 16 T cell receptor beta chains sequenced from one sample in a study of graft-versus-host responses after intestinal transplantation. The method was immunoSEQ multiplex PCR; TCRdb's version includes in-frame clones alone and lacks a portion of them. The data hold about 29,000 clones, with 70% to 90% observed a single time. This sample comprised PBMCs, obtained about 420 days after intestinal transplantation. All receptors come from a human patient who received an intestinal transplant, so some T cells may come from the graft donor.

This chain joins TRBV7-5 and TRBJ2-7; TRBD1 is taken as the D call from the table, unchecked against the DNA. TRBV7-5 is an annotated pseudogene. This CDR3 contains 14 residues. The CDR3 here is CARSPWTGTYEQYF. DNA for the CDR3: TGTGCCAGAAGCCCATGGACAGGGACCTACGAGCAGTACTTC.

The V gene is TRBV10-1, the J gene TRBJ2-1; TRBD1 might be the D (8 bases). V lost 3 bases and J lost 7, with 19 bases in between. The germline V gene has CDR1 WNHNN and CDR2 SYGVQD (reference sequence). This CDR3 has 16 amino acids. CDR3 amino acids: CASSETGQGGINEQFF. DNA of the CDR3: TGCGCCAGCAGTGAAACCGGACAGGGAGGGATAAATGAGCAGTTCTTC.

This chain joins TRBV5-1 and TRBJ2-7; no definite D call. Germline lookup yields CDR1 SGHRS and CDR2 YFSETQ. CDR3 length: 15 residues. The germline V and J ends were trimmed by 4 bases and 2 bases, with 16 bases remaining between them. CDR3 in DNA: TGCGCCAGCAGCGACACATATCTTGGGACCTACGAGCAGTACTTC. Encoded protein: CASSDTYLGTYEQYF.

V is TRBV6-1 and J is TRBJ1-6; D is ambiguous. V gave up 6 bases and J gave up 10 bases, with 1 base separating them. The CDR3 consists of 9 residues. Germline lookup yields CDR1 MNHNS and CDR2 SASEGT. The CDR3: CASSSPLHF. CDR3 in DNA: TGTGCCAGCAGCTCACCCCTCCACTTT.

The V and J genes are TRBV29-1 and TRBJ2-7, with D possibly being TRBD2 (5 bases). Per the germline V gene, CDR1 is SQVTM and CDR2 is ANQGSEA. V was clipped by 2 bases and J by 6 bases, with 11 bases between them. The CDR3 totals 12 residues. This CDR3 reads CSVETGSGEQYF. DNA for the CDR3: TGCAGCGTTGAAACGGGGAGTGGCGAGCAGTACTTC.

The chain links TRBV7-2 to TRBJ2-1, with a tentative D call TRBD2 (5 bases). CDR1 is SGHTA and CDR2 is FQGNSA in the germline V gene. The CDR3 consists of 15 residues. V dropped 5 bases and J dropped 5 bases, with 16 bases sitting between them. CDR3 amino acids: CASSPRMRANNEQFF. The CDR3 nucleotides are TGTGCCAGCAGCCCAAGGATGCGGGCGAACAATGAGCAGTTCTTC.

This clone has only a few counts. This rearrangement joins TRBV28 to TRBJ2-2; 7 bases are shared with TRBD2. CDR3 size: 17 residues. The germline gives CDR1 MDHEN, CDR2 SYDVKM. V lost 7 bases to trimming and J lost 3 bases; unmatched junction nucleotides: 14. CDR3 bases: TGTGCCAGCACCTTAGGTCTAGCGGCAATTCACACCGGGGAGCTGTTTTTT. It is translated as CASTLGLAAIHTGELFF.

This clone has a single count. V usage is TRBV11-2 and J usage is TRBJ1-1; 7 nucleotides align to TRBD1. CDR3 size: 14 residues. V shed 2 bases and J 5 bases; nucleotides not matched to a gene: 5. The germline V gene has CDR1 SGHAT and CDR2 FQNNGV. The CDR3 loop is CASSLLGGGTEAFF. The CDR3, as DNA: TGTGCCAGCAGCTTATTAGGGGGCGGGACTGAAGCTTTCTTT.

The CDR3 bases are TGTGCCAGCAGCCTTCGCACAGGGTATGGCTACACCTTC. Translated: CASSLRTGYGYTF. This chain links TRBV5-6 with TRBJ1-2; weak D call: TRBD1 (6 bases). The CDR3 spans 13 residues. Trimming took 4 bases from V and 5 from J, leaving 12 bases between them. Germline CDR1 SGHDT, CDR2 YYEEEE.

The gene calls are TRBV6-5 and TRBJ1-2, with 8 positions matching TRBD1. Germline V gene data show CDR1 as MNHEY and CDR2 as SVGAGI. The CDR3 loop spans 14 amino acids. The V gene end was trimmed by 7 bases and the J gene end by 1 base; junction bases not matched to a gene: 5. The CDR3, as DNA: TGTGCCAGCATCCGGACAGGGATTAACTATGGCTACACCTTC. Protein: CASIRTGINYGYTF.

The chain recombines TRBV30 with TRBJ2-7; the D call may be TRBD1 or TRBD2 (5 bases each). The CDR3 is 13 residues long. The germline V and J ends were trimmed by 2 bases and 3 bases, with 11 bases remaining between them. Germline-derived CDR1 and CDR2 are GTSNPN and SVGIG (reference sequence). CDR3 bases: TGTGCCTGGAGTAGAGGGGACCTCTACGAGCAGTACTTC. Translated, it gives CAWSRGDLYEQYF.

The chain is built from TRBV11-2 and TRBJ1-2; 10 bases agree with TRBD1. V was pared by 5 bases and J by 6 bases, with 9 bases of the junction left unmatched. The CDR3 length is 15 residues. In germline, CDR1 is SGHAT, CDR2 FQNNGV. CDR3 coding DNA: TGTGCCAGCAGCCCCGAATGGGGACAGGGGAATGGCTACACCTTC. This sequence encodes CASSPEWGQGNGYTF.

The V and J genes are TRBV7-9 and TRBJ2-3; 9 nucleotides agree with TRBD2. This CDR3 region has 15 residues. CDR1 is SEHNR and CDR2 is FQNEAQ in the germline V gene (reference sequence). With 5 bases clipped from V and 2 bases from J, the junction kept 5 bases outside the gene matches. The CDR3 DNA is TGTGCCAGCAGCCATAGCGGGAGTTCCACAGATACGCAGTATTTT. Amino acids: CASSHSGSSTDTQYF.

J is TRBJ2-2 and V is TRBV30; TRBD2 matches 10 bases. The length of the CDR3 is 18 residues. Germline-derived CDR1 and CDR2 are GTSNPN and SVGIG (reference sequence). The V and J ends lost 4 bases and 5 bases, in that order; junction bases with no gene match: 16. CDR3 nucleotides: TGTGCCTGGAAGGGAGGCGCTAGCGGGGGCCTTGGGACCGGGGAGCTGTTTTTT. Encoded protein: CAWKGGASGGLGTGELFF.

This clone showed up just once. The V gene is TRBV14, the J gene TRBJ1-2; 7 nucleotides agree with TRBD1. The germline V gene has CDR1 SGHDN and CDR2 FVKESK. This CDR3 contains 14 residues. J gave up 2 bases and V 4 bases, and 4 bases lay outside the gene matches. DNA of the CDR3: TGTGCCAGCAGCCCTACGGGACAGAACTATGGCTACACCTTC. This codes for CASSPTGQNYGYTF.

The CDR3 region has the DNA TGTGCCAGCAGTGAACCCCGCACGAACACCGGGGAGCTGTTTTTT. This sequence encodes CASSEPRTNTGELFF. The chain uses TRBV2 and TRBJ2-2, with D unclear. V gave up 2 bases and J gave up 0 bases, with 7 bases separating them. This CDR3 is built from 15 residues. CDR1 is SNHLY, CDR2 FYNNEI, per germline.